Described below is a single T cell receptor (beta chain) sequence and its context. What it binds is unknown. Sequencing used immunoSEQ multiplex PCR; TCRdb keeps in-frame clones, though not all of them. This table has 120,000 or so clones, approximately 91% appearing once. The data were taken from a study of cytomegalovirus exposure and HLA in healthy donors. Study conclusions and caveats: Most TCR sequences were seen very rarely across donors, but some public TCRs occurred in many.

Germline V gives CDR1 MDHEN, CDR2 SYDVKM. The CDR3 is made up of 14 amino acids. V gave up 5 bases and J gave up 4 bases, with 12 bases separating them. The material sequenced was PBMCs. The genes are TRBV28 and TRBJ1-3; D may be TRBD1 (5 bases). The TCR originated in a young man in good health and CMV-seropositive. The CDR3 DNA is TGTGCCAGCAGTCCGCAGGGTCCGGGAAACACCATATATTTT. Translated: CASSPQGPGNTIYF. The full variable domain, completed using reference TRBV28 and TRBJ1-3, is DVKVTQSSRYLVKRTGEKVFLECVQDMDHENMFWYRQDPGLGLRLIYFSYDVKMKEKGDIPEGYSVSREKKERFSLILESASTNQTSMYLCASSPQGPGNTIYFGEGSWLTVV.